The clone carrying this T cell receptor (beta chain) was counted between two and nine times. What it binds is unknown. This CDR3 has 14 amino acids. V was pared by 5 bases and J by 3 bases, with 14 bases between. Germline assignment: CDR1 SEHNR and CDR2 FQNEAQ (reference sequence). Sample-barcoded 5' priming and a J-beta primer mix drove a second PCR of 7 to 11 cycles. One entry per CDR3 protein results from TCRdb running MiXCR on the 5' RACE reads. The repertoire holds more than 900,000 distinct CDR3 sequences, 20% to 25% seen once, with around 0.7% in the top ten. This entry belongs to a study of blood T cells in healthy people across ages. General observations from the study: The study found TCR beta diversity correlated strongly with naive T cell percentage.

These data were also filed under a second study, of T cells of mothers and their children. This second study says: Donors comprised a few healthy Caucasian mothers plus their six children.

This clonotype originated in a girl aged 2 to 9 in good health. The chain recombines TRBV7-9 with TRBJ2-7; D might be TRBD2 (6 bases). Sequencing was performed on blood. CDR3 sequence: CASSGPLADYEQYF. CDR3 bases: TGTGCCAGCAGCGGACCACTAGCCGACTACGAGCAGTACTTC. The full variable domain, with the rest looked up from reference TRBV7-9 and TRBJ2-7, is DTGVSQNPRHKITKRGQNVTFRCDPISEHNRLYWYRQTLGQGPEFLTYFQNEAQLEKSRLLSDRFSAERPKGSFSTLEIQRTEQGDSAMYLCASSGPLADYEQYFGPGTRLTVT.